The 8 T cell receptor beta chains below were found in one sample sequenced in a study of T cell responses to AZD1222 COVID-19 vaccine. The data were produced by immunoSEQ multiplex PCR, yet TCRdb's version contains in-frame clones alone and is incomplete. Of 150,000 to 200,000 clones in the sample, 94% were seen once. The sample was peripheral blood, taken on day 0 of AZD1222 vaccination. The origin of the receptors is an adult in good health.

The rearrangement joins TRBV11-2 to TRBJ2-1; D may be TRBD2 (6 bases). Germline loops: CDR1 SGHAT, CDR2 FQNNGV. V was trimmed by 5 bases and J by 5 bases, leaving 19 bases between them. The CDR3 spans 16 residues. The CDR3 DNA sequence: TGTGCCAGCAGCCTGTACTTGGGGGAGGCCCACAATGAGCAGTTCTTC. Its protein is CASSLYLGEAHNEQFF.

The chain is built from TRBV7-9 and TRBJ1-2; 9 bases are shared with TRBD1. The CDR3 sequence is 15 residues long. From germline, CDR1 is SEHNR and CDR2 FQNEAQ (reference sequence). Trimming at V came to 5 bases and at J to 1 base, leaving 5 bases not matched to a gene. CDR3 nucleotide sequence: TGTGCCAGCAGCGGGACAGGGAGACATAACTATGGCTACACCTTC. It is translated as CASSGTGRHNYGYTF. Full variable domain (outside the CDR3, taken from reference TRBV7-9 and TRBJ1-2): DTGVSQNPRHKITKRGQNVTFRCDPISEHNRLYWYRQTLGQGPEFLTYFQNEAQLEKSRLLSDRFSAERPKGSFSTLEIQRTEQGDSAMYLCASSGTGRHNYGYTFGSGTRLTVV.

This chain connects TRBV4-1 to TRBJ2-2, with a weak D call TRBD2 (7 bases). Looked up from germline, CDR1 is MGHRA and CDR2 is YSYEKL. This CDR3 is built from 16 residues. Between the trimmed V and J ends, which lost 4 bases and 6 bases, there was a span of 18 bases. CDR3 nucleotides: TGCGCCAGCAGCCCCCCTCCAAGGGGGAGGGCCGGGGAGCTGTTTTTT. Its translation is CASSPPPRGRAGELFF.

V is TRBV7-3 and J is TRBJ2-3; TRBD2 aligns across 13 bases. The trim removed 5 bases at V and 4 bases at J, leaving 9 bases unmatched. This CDR3 has 17 amino acids. CDR1 SGHTA and CDR2 FQGTGA come from the germline V gene. The CDR3 DNA follows: TGTGCCAGCAGCCCGAGACTAGCGGGAGGCGAGTCAGATACGCAGTATTTT. Protein product: CASSPRLAGGESDTQYF.

The rearrangement joins TRBV2 to TRBJ1-2, with D unresolved. This CDR3 has 14 residues. Germline V gives CDR1 SNHLY, CDR2 FYNNEI. V lost 4 bases to trimming and J lost 6 bases, with 15 bases between them. The CDR3 nucleotides read TGTGCCAGCAGTGCCTTAATGGAAAGGGATGGCTACACCTTC. Protein product: CASSALMERDGYTF.

This chain joins TRBV27 and TRBJ2-1; D is ambiguous. Germline CDR1 and CDR2: MNHEY and SMNVEV (reference sequence). V was pared by 2 bases and J by 0 bases, with 17 bases between. This CDR3 comprises 18 residues. The CDR3 here is CASSLTRPGLSSYNEQFF. In nucleotides, the CDR3 is TGTGCCAGCAGTTTAACCAGGCCTGGTTTGAGCTCCTACAATGAGCAGTTCTTC.

The chain uses TRBV29-1 and TRBJ1-5; 7 bases are shared with TRBD1. There are 13 residues in the CDR3. After removal of 6 bases from V and 4 bases from J, the junction contained 6 bases not matched to a gene. The germline gives CDR1 SQVTM, CDR2 ANQGSEA. CDR3 residues: CSVGTARNQPQHF. CDR3 coding DNA: TGCAGCGTGGGGACAGCGCGAAATCAGCCCCAGCATTTT.

About this clone: It differs at one base from a far larger clone, so likely a read error. The sample carries other DNA sequences with the same CDR3. V gene TRBV7-9 combines with J gene TRBJ2-7; D gene unclear. The germline V gene has CDR1 SEHNR and CDR2 FQNEAQ (reference sequence). The CDR3 has 11 residues. V lost 2 bases and J lost 3, with 2 bases in between. The CDR3 region is CASSLSYEQYF. CDR3 bases: TGTGCCAGCAGCTTAAGCTACGAGCAGTACTTC. Full variable domain (rest looked up from reference TRBV7-9 and TRBJ2-7): DTGVSQNPRHKITKRGQNVTFRCDPISEHNRLYWYRQTLGQGPEFLTYFQNEAQLEKSRLLSDRFSAERPKGSFSTLEIQRTEQGDSAMYLCASSLSYEQYFGPGTRLTVT.